This T cell receptor beta chain comes out of a study of blood T cell repertoires in COVID-19. In the study overall: The analysed material was cDNA or gDNA that came from T cells, B-cell-depleted T cells, or PBMCs.

The assay was immunoSEQ multiplex PCR, and TCRdb's table has in-frame clones only and misses some. Of roughly 85,000 clones in the sample, approximately 90% were seen once. V dropped 3 bases and J dropped 4; count of bases not matched to a gene: 5. The CDR3 has 15 residues. In germline, CDR1 is SGHNT, CDR2 YYREEE (reference sequence). The chain is built from TRBV5-4 and TRBJ2-1; 9 bases align to TRBD2. This clonotype was sampled from a man aged 50 to 59 with active or convalescent COVID-19. Input material: peripheral blood. CDR3 DNA: TGTGCCAGCAGCTCATCTAGCGGGGCTTACAATGAGCAGTTCTTC. Translated, it gives CASSSSSGAYNEQFF.